The present TCR beta chain was sequenced within a study of T cell responses to AZD1222 COVID-19 vaccine. Germline CDR1 reads SGHTA; CDR2 reads FQGNSA. V gave up 0 bases and J gave up 2 bases, with 13 bases separating them. This CDR3 has 16 residues. Profiling relied on immunoSEQ multiplex PCR, and the TCRdb table lists in-frame clones only, not all of them. In the table there are about 270,000 clones, 90% to 95% of which are singletons. Sequencing used peripheral blood, obtained 28 days after the second AZD1222 dose. The source is an adult who received the AZD1222 COVID-19 vaccine. The rearrangement links TRBV7-2 to TRBJ1-1; D is perhaps TRBD1 (6 bases). The CDR3: CASSLAGGGTNTEAFF. CDR3 in DNA: TGTGCCAGCAGCTTAGCAGGGGGTGGCACAAACACTGAAGCTTTCTTT.